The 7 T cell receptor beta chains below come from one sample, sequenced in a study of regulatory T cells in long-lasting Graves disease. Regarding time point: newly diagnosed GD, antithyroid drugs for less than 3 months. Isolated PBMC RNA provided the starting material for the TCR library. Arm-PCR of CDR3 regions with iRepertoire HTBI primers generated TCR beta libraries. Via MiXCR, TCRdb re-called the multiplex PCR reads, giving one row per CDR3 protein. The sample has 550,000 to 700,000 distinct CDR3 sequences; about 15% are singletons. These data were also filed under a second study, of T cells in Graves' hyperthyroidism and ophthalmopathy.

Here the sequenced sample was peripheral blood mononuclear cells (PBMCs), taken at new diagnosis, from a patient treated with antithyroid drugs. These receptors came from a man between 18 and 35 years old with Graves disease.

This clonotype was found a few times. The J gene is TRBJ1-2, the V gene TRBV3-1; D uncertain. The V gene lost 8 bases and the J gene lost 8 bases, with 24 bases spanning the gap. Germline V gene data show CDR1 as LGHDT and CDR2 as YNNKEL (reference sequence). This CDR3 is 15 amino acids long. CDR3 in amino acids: CASSYRTNSIEGYTF. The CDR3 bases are TGTGCCAGCTCCTATCGAACAAATTCAATAGAGGGCTACACCTTC. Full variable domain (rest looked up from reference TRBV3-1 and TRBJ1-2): DTAVSQTPKYLVTQMGNDKSIKCEQNLGHDTMYWYKQDSKKFLKIMFSYNNKELIINETVPNRFSPKSPDKAHLNLHINSLELGDSAVYFCASSYRTNSIEGYTFGSGTRLTVV.

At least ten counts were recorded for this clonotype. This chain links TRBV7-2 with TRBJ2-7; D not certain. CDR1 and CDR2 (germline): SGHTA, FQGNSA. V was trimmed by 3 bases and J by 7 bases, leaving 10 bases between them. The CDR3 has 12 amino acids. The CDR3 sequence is CASSLATGEQYF. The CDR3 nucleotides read TGTGCCAGCAGCTTGGCGACCGGAGAGCAGTACTTC.

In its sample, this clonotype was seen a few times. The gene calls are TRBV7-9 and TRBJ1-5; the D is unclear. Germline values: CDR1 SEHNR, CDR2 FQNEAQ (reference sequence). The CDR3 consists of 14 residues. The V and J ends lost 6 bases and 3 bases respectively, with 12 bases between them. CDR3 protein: CASSPREYNQPQHF. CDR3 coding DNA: TGTGCCAGCAGTCCCCGGGAGTACAATCAGCCCCAGCATTTT.

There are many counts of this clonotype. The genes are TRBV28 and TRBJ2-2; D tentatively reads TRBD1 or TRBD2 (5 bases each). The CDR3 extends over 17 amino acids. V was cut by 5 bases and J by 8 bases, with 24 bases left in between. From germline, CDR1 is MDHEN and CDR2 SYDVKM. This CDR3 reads CASSMKEPGPTRGELFF. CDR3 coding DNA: TGTGCCAGCAGTATGAAAGAGCCGGGACCCACAAGAGGGGAGCTGTTTTTT.

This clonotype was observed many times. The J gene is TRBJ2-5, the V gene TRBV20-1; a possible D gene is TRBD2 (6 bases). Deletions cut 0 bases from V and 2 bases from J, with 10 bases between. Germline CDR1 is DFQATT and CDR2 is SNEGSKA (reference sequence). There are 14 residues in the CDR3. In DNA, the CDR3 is TGCAGTGCTAGAGATGCGGGGAGGCAAGAGACCCAGTACTTC. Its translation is CSARDAGRQETQYF.

The CDR3 loop reads CASSFPTGQGIYNEQFF. As DNA, the CDR3 is TGCGCCAGCAGCTTTCCTACGGGACAGGGAATCTACAATGAGCAGTTCTTC. V gene TRBV5-1 combines with J gene TRBJ2-3; 9 bases map to TRBD1. The J call may be wrong; the DNA end is better matched by TRBJ2-1. This CDR3 comprises 17 residues. The germline gives CDR1 SGHRS, CDR2 YFSETQ.

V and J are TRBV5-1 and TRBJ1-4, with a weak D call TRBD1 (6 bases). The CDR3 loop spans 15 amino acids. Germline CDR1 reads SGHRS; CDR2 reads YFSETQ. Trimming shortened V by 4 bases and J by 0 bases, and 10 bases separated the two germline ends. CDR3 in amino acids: CASSQDSATNEKLFF. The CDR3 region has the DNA TGCGCCAGCAGCCAGGACAGTGCAACTAATGAAAAACTGTTTTTT.